This T cell receptor (beta chain) came from a study of T cells in Graves' hyperthyroidism and ophthalmopathy. Overall study results and limits: Most thyroid clonotypes expanded above 0.001 appeared in blood too.

The investigators amplified TCR beta CDR3 regions from RNA transcripts. Researchers ran a first-round RT-PCR on the TCR CDR3 using the HTBI primer set. Each CDR3 protein is one row after TCRdb ran MiXCR on the multiplex PCR reads. The data contain more than 500,000 distinct CDR3 sequences, approximately 49% of them seen just once; the ten biggest clones take up 44%. Criteria for exclusion of patients were uncontrolled infection, other autoimmune disease, pregnancy or lactation. The sample holds one count of this clonotype. Its antigen is unknown. This receptor was obtained from an adult woman with Graves' disease, either hyperthyroidism or ophthalmopathy (not recorded which). Input material: peripheral blood or thyroid tissue (not recorded which).

The CDR3 nucleotides read TGTGCCACCAGAAAGAACCGACAGGGAGACACTGAAGCTTTCTTT. The encoded protein is CATRKNRQGDTEAFF. The chain uses TRBV15 and TRBJ1-1; 7 bases are a match to TRBD1. V dropped 6 bases and J dropped 3; count of bases not matched to a gene: 10. Looked up from germline, CDR1 is LNHNV and CDR2 is YYDKDF (reference sequence). The length of the CDR3 is 15 residues.